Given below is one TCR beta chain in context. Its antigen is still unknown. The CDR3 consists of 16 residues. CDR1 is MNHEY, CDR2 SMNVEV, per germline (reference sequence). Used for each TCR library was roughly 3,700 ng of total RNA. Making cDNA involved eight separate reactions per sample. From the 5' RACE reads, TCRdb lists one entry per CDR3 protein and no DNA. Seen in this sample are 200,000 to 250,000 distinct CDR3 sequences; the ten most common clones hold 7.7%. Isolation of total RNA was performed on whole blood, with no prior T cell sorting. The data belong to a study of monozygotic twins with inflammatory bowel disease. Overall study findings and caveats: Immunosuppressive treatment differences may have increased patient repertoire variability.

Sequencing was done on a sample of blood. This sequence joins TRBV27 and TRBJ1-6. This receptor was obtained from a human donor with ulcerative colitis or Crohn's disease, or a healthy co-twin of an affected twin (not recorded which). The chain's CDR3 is CASSLSPSSYNSPLHF.